This TCR beta chain emerged from a study of cytomegalovirus exposure and HLA in healthy donors. Study-wide points: Specific recognition of CMV antigens was confirmed in vitro for a few chains (all CMV-associated). V- and J-gene trimming of TCR beta was linked (in a later analysis) to a missense DCLRE1C variant. Across donors, presence/absence analyses took sequencing depth to be roughly uniform. Rare TCR sequences predominated, though certain public TCRs were found in many donors.

V lost 8 bases, J lost 3 bases, and 10 bases lay in between. Per the germline V gene, CDR1 is SQVTM and CDR2 is ANQGSEA. CDR3 length: 12 residues. As for this clone: Its antigen is not identified.

Vbeta (60) and Jbeta (13) primers were used in the PCR. Assay: immunoSEQ multiplex PCR; the TCRdb copy retains only in-frame clones and omits some. This sample has approximately 100,000 clones; 74% occur once, and the top ten carry 2.6%. The receptor's source is a man aged 45-65 years in good health and CMV-seropositive. The V gene is TRBV29-1, the J gene TRBJ2-2, with a tentative D call TRBD2 (6 bases). The sample consisted of PBMCs. Here the CDR3 reads CSTAGYTGELFF. The CDR3 bases are TGCAGCACAGCGGGCTACACCGGGGAGCTGTTTTTT.